This entry lists 13 T cell receptor beta chains sequenced from one sample in a study of read filtering for tumor transcriptome and immune sequencing. Molecular barcoded adaptors covering alpha/delta and beta/gamma chains were used on 400 ng RNA. TCRdb re-called the reads through MiXCR, storing one row per CDR3 protein. The table has 43,000 or so distinct CDR3 sequences, roughly a fifth seen once. The sample comprised a population of CD138-negative cells sorted from bone marrow. The receptors come from a donor over 35 with multiple myeloma.

Turning to this clonotype: A far larger clone differs by one base, so this is likely a read error. The genes are TRBV10-3 and TRBJ2-4; weak D call: TRBD1 (6 bases). CDR1 is ENHRY, CDR2 SYGVKD, per germline. The CDR3 is 14 residues long. V was clipped by 0 bases and J by 13 bases, with 16 bases between them. The DNA of the CDR3 is TGTGCCATCAGTGAGTCGGGACAAAACTACGGGCAGTACTTC. The encoded protein is CAISESGQNYGQYF.

This clonotype appeared many times. J is TRBJ1-1 and V is TRBV7-9; no clear D gene. The germline V and J ends were trimmed by 2 bases and 3 bases, with 7 bases remaining between them. CDR1 and CDR2 (germline): SEHNR, FQNEAQ (reference sequence). The CDR3 loop spans 13 amino acids. CDR3 amino acids: CASSLIGDTEAFF. The CDR3 DNA is TGTGCCAGCAGCTTAATCGGCGACACTGAAGCTTTCTTT. Filled out from reference TRBV7-9 and TRBJ1-1, the complete variable domain reads DTGVSQNPRHKITKRGQNVTFRCDPISEHNRLYWYRQTLGQGPEFLTYFQNEAQLEKSRLLSDRFSAERPKGSFSTLEIQRTEQGDSAMYLCASSLIGDTEAFFGQGTRLTVV.

This clonotype was counted many times. The chain links TRBV29-1 to TRBJ1-1; D call uncertain. V was clipped by 7 bases and J by 4 bases, with 13 bases between them. CDR3 length equals 12 residues. Germline V gene sequence: CDR1 SQVTM, CDR2 ANQGSEA. CDR3 in amino acids: CSGGVGGTEAFF. CDR3 sequence (DNA): TGCAGCGGGGGAGTTGGAGGCACTGAAGCTTTCTTT.

In regard to this clonotype: Possible read error: a much larger clone is one base away. The chain uses TRBV14 and TRBJ2-3, with TRBD2 matching over 9 bases. V lost 4 bases, J lost 7 bases, and 3 bases stayed unmatched. CDR3 length: 13 amino acids. Per the germline V gene, CDR1 is SGHDN and CDR2 is FVKESK. The CDR3 region has the DNA TGTGCCAGCAGCCGCTCTAGCGGGAATACGCAGTATTTT. The encoded protein is CASSRSSGNTQYF. The whole variable domain, filled in from reference TRBV14 and TRBJ2-3, reads EAGVTQFPSHSVIEKGQTVTLRCDPISGHDNLYWYRRVMGKEIKFLLHFVKESKQDESGMPNNRFLAERTGGTYSTLKVQPAELEDSGVYFCASSRSSGNTQYFGPGTRLTVL.

The chain carries TRBV4-1 and TRBJ2-5, with 7 bases fitting TRBD2. V was clipped by 0 bases and J by 0 bases; unmatched bases: 10. CDR1 MGHRA and CDR2 YSYEKL come from the germline V gene. CDR3 length: 18 residues. The CDR3 loop is CASSQEIRASGNQETQYF. CDR3 bases: TGCGCCAGCAGCCAAGAAATTCGCGCTAGCGGTAACCAAGAGACCCAGTACTTC.

There are many counts of this clonotype. The J gene is TRBJ1-1, the V gene TRBV30; D call uncertain. The germline CDR1 and CDR2 sequences are GTSNPN and SVGIG (reference sequence). The CDR3 totals 18 residues. The V end lost 0 bases, the J end lost 0 bases, and 20 bases lay between the germline ends. The CDR3 here is CAWSVLNAGSTMNTEAFF. The CDR3, as DNA: TGTGCCTGGAGTGTCCTGAATGCCGGGTCTACTATGAACACTGAAGCTTTCTTT.

This clonotype came up a few times. J is TRBJ2-5 and V is TRBV11-2; the D gene is possibly TRBD1 (6 bases). V lost 4 bases, J lost 5 bases, and 14 bases lay in between. This CDR3 comprises 14 residues. The germline V gene encodes CDR1 SGHAT and CDR2 FQNNGV. In nucleotides, the CDR3 is TGTGCCAGCAGCTGGGACACCTTAGGGGAGACCCAGTACTTC. Its translation is CASSWDTLGETQYF.

The table lists this clonotype with a few counts. CDR3 in amino acids: CASTPGTNQPQHF. The CDR3 DNA reads as TGTGCCAGCACTCCAGGTACCAATCAGCCCCAGCATTTT. The chain combines TRBV2 with TRBJ1-5; D not resolved. Trimming left V 7 bases short and J 3 bases short, with 10 bases between. The CDR3 spans 13 residues. Germline CDR1 SNHLY, CDR2 FYNNEI.

The rearrangement uses TRBV7-2 and TRBJ1-1; D is unresolved. This CDR3 contains 15 residues. Trimming stripped 1 base from V and 1 base from J, with 10 bases between. Germline V lookup: CDR1 SGHTA, CDR2 FQGNSA. Written as DNA, the CDR3 is TGTGCCAGCAGCTTAGTGACGGTAAGGAACACTGAAGCTTTCTTT. Its protein product is CASSLVTVRNTEAFF.

A word on this clonotype: A read error is possible here, since a much larger clone lies one base away. CDR3 bases: TGTGCCAGTAGTATCGGGCTAGCGGGGGTCGGCCCCTACGAGCAGTGCTTC. Encoded protein: CASSIGLAGVGPYEQCF. The V and J genes are TRBV19 and TRBJ2-7; the match to TRBD2 covers 10 bases. This CDR3 has 17 amino acids. From germline, CDR1 is LNHDA and CDR2 SQIVND (reference sequence).

This clonotype was seen more than once but under ten times. The chain recombines TRBV28 with TRBJ2-7; D not certain. CDR1 and CDR2 from the germline V gene are MDHEN and SYDVKM. The CDR3 consists of 14 residues. V was pared by 4 bases and J by 3 bases, with 13 bases between. CDR3 in DNA: TGTGCCAGCAGTTCCTTAGGGTGGAGCTACGAGCAGTACTTC. Protein sequence: CASSSLGWSYEQYF.

Comments on this clonotype: A read error may explain this, as a much larger clone is one base away. The rearrangement joins TRBV11-2 to TRBJ2-5, with unresolved D. The CDR3 consists of 14 residues. Germline-derived CDR1 and CDR2 are SGHAT and FQNNGV. The V end lost 5 bases, the J end lost 5 bases, and 15 bases lay between the germline ends. The CDR3: CASSPTTAMETQYF. CDR3 in DNA: TGTGCCAGCAGCCCAACAACAGCCATGGAGACCCAGTACTTC.

With respect to this clonotype: A single base separates this from a much larger clone, so it may be a read error. The DNA for the CDR3 is TGTGCCAGCAGTCCTCAGGCAGCTAATGAAAAACTGTTTTTT. Translating it yields CASSPQAANEKLFF. J is TRBJ1-4 and V is TRBV27, with D uncertain. The CDR3 covers 14 residues. Germline V gene data show CDR1 as MNHEY and CDR2 as SMNVEV (reference sequence). V lost 5 bases to trimming and J lost 3 bases, with 10 bases between them.